This TCR beta chain was identified during a study of T-cell memory formation after mild COVID-19. Turning to the study itself: Clusters were largely donor specific. Study results and caveats: Chiefly within CM and EM were the contracting CD4+ clones; CD8+ ones were within EMRA. There was a balanced CD4/CD8 profile in clones contracting day 15 to 85, and later expanders leaned CD4+.

TCRdb re-called the 5' RACE reads with MiXCR, one entry per CDR3 protein. Among about 340,000 distinct CDR3 sequences listed, 15% were seen once. Note on this clonotype: Its antigen is not known.

This sequence was found in a man younger than 30 who had mild COVID-19 (a few samples of this study predate the infection). Cell type and time point are not known. The sample comprised PBMCs or a T cell subset sorted from them (not recorded which).

The CDR3 DNA reads as TGTGCCACCAGCGCGTACAGGGACCTCTCTGGAAACACCATATATTTT. Its translation is CATSAYRDLSGNTIYF. The V gene is TRBV15, the J gene TRBJ1-3, with D possibly being TRBD1 (6 bases). The V end was cut by 5 bases, the J end by 0 bases, with 14 bases between. The germline CDR1 and CDR2 sequences are LNHNV and YYDKDF (reference sequence). CDR3 size: 16 residues. The full variable domain, rest sourced from reference TRBV15 and TRBJ1-3, is DAMVIQNPRYQVTQFGKPVTLSCSQTLNHNVMYWYQQKSSQAPKLLFHYYDKDFNNEADTPDNFQSRRPNTSFCFLDIRSPGLGDTAMYLCATSAYRDLSGNTIYFGEGSWLTVV.